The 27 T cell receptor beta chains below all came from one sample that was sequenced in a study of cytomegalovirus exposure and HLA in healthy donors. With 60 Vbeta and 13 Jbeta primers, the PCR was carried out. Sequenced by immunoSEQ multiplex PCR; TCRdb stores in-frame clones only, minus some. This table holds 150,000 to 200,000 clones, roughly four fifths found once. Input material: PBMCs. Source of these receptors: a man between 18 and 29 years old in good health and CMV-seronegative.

CDR3 sequence reads: CAWRSPGLAGVHKNIQYF. The CDR3, as DNA: TGTGCCTGGAGGTCCCCCGGACTAGCGGGAGTTCACAAAAACATTCAGTACTTC. This chain links TRBV30 with TRBJ2-4; 13 nucleotides match TRBD2. V dropped 3 bases and J dropped 3; count of bases not matched to a gene: 11. This CDR3 is built from 18 residues. Germline lookup yields CDR1 GTSNPN and CDR2 SVGIG (reference sequence).

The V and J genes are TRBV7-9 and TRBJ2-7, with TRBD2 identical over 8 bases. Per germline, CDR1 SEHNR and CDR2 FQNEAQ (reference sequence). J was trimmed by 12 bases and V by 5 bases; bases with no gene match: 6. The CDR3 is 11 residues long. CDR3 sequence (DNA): TGTGCCAGCAGCGAAGGACTAGCCCTGTACTTC. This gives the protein CASSEGLALYF.

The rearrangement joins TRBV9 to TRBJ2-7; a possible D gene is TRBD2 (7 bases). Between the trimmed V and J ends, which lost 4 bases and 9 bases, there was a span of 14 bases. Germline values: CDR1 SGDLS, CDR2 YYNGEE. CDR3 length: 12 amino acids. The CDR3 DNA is TGTGCCAGCAGCCAAGGGGGGGAGGTGCAGTACTTC. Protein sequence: CASSQGGEVQYF.

The CDR3 loop is CASSLGRGAPYEQYF. CDR3 sequence (DNA): TGTGCCAGCAGCTTGGGACGGGGGGCTCCCTACGAGCAGTACTTC. The J gene is TRBJ2-7, the V gene TRBV5-5; the D gene is possibly TRBD2 (7 bases). Trimming left V 0 bases short and J 2 bases short, with 12 bases between. This CDR3 contains 15 residues. CDR1 SGHKS and CDR2 YYEKEE come from the germline V gene (reference sequence).

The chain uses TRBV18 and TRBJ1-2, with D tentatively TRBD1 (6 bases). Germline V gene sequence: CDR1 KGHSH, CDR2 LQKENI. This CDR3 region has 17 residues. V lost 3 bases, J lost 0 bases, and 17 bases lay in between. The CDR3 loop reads CASSPSSAAGANYGYTF. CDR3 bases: TGTGCCAGCTCACCGAGTAGTGCGGCAGGGGCTAACTATGGCTACACCTTC.

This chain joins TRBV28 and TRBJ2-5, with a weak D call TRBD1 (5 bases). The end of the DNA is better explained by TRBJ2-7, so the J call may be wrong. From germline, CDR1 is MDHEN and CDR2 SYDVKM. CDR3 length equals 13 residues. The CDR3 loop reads CASKGHNSYEQYF. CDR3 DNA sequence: TGTGCCAGCAAAGGACATAACTCCTACGAGCAGTACTTC.

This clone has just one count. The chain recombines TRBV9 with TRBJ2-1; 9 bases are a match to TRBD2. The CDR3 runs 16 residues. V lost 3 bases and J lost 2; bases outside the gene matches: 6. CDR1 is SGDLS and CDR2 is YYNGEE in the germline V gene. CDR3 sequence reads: CASSARAGGTYNEQFF. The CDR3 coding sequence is TGTGCCAGCAGCGCCCGAGCGGGGGGCACCTACAATGAGCAGTTCTTC.

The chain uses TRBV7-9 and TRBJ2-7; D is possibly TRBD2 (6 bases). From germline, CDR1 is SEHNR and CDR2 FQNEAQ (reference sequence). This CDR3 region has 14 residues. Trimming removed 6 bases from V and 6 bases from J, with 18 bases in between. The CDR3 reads CASSSREAGLEQYF. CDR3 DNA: TGTGCCAGCAGTTCCAGGGAAGCGGGTCTCGAGCAGTACTTC.

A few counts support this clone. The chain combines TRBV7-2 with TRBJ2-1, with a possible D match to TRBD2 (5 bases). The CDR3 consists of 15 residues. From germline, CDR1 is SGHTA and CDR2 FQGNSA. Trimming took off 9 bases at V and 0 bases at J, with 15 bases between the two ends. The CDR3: CASTERTRSYNEQFF. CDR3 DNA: TGTGCCAGTACCGAGCGGACCCGCTCCTACAATGAGCAGTTCTTC.

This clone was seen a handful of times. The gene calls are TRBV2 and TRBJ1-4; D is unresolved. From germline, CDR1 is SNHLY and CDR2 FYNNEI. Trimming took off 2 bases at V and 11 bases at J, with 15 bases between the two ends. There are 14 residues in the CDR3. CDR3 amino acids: CASSEQLSGGKLFF. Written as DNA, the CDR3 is TGTGCCAGCAGTGAACAGCTGTCGGGTGGTAAACTGTTTTTT.

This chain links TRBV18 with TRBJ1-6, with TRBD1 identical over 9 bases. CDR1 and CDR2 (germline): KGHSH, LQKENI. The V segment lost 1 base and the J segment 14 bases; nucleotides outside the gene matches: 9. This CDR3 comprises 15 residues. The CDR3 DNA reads TGTGCCAGCTCACCACAACCGGGACAGGGTACTGCCCTCCACTTT. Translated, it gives CASSPQPGQGTALHF.

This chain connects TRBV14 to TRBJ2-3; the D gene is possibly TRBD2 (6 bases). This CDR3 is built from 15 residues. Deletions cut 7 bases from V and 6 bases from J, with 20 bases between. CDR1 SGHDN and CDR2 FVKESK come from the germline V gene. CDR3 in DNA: TGTGCCAGCAACGGGGGACCGGGGTTCAGCGATACGCAGTATTTT. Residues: CASNGGPGFSDTQYF.

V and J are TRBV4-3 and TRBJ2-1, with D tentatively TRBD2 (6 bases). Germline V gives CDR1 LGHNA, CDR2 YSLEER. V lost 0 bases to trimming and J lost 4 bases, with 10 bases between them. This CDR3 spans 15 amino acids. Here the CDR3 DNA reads TGCGCCAGCAGCCAAGATATTCGGGGGTACAATGAGCAGTTCTTC. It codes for CASSQDIRGYNEQFF.

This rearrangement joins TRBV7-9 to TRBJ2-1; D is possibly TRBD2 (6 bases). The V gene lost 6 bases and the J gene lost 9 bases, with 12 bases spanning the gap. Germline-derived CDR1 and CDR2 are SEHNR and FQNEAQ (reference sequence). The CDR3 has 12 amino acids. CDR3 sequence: CASSLGRGEQFF. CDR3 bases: TGTGCCAGCAGTCTAGGGCGGGGTGAGCAGTTCTTC.

The CDR3 here is CASSFPGAYYGYTF. The CDR3 coding sequence is TGTGCCAGCAGCTTCCCAGGGGCCTACTATGGCTACACCTTC. The chain joins TRBV5-8 to TRBJ1-2, with a tentative D call TRBD1 (6 bases). The germline gives CDR1 SGHTS, CDR2 YDEGEE. V dropped 2 bases and J dropped 3 bases, with 11 bases sitting between them. CDR3 length: 14 residues.

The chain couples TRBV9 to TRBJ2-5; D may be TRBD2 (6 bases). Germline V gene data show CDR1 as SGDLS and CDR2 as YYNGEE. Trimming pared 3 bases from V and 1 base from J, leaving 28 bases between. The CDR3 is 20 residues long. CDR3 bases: TGTGCCAGCAGCGACCCGGGGGATGTGGCTCCAGGAGAAACCCAAGAGACCCAGTACTTC. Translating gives CASSDPGDVAPGETQETQYF.

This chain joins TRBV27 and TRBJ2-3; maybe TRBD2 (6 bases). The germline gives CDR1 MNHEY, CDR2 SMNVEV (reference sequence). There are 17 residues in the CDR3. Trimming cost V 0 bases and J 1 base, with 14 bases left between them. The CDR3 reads CASSLSMLPGGTDTQYF. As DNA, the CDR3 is TGTGCCAGCAGTTTATCGATGTTACCGGGGGGCACAGATACGCAGTATTTT.

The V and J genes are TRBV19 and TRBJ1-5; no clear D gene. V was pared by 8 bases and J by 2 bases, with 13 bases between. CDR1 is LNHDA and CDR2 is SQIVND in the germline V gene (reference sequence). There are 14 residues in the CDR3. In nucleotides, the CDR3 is TGTGCCAGTCAGACAACGGGAGGCAATCAGCCCCAGCATTTT. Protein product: CASQTTGGNQPQHF.

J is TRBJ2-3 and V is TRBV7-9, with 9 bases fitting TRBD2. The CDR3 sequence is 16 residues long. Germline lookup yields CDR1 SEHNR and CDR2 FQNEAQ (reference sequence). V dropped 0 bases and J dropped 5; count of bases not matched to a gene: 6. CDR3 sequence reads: CASSLAVAGAGDTQYF. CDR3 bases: TGTGCCAGCAGCTTAGCGGTAGCGGGGGCGGGAGATACGCAGTATTTT.

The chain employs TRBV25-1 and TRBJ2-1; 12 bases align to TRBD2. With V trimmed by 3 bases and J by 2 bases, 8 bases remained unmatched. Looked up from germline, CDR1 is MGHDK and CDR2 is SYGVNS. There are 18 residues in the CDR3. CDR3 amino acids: CASSDGASGGGTYNEQFF. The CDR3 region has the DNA TGTGCCAGCAGTGACGGGGCTAGCGGGGGGGGAACCTACAATGAGCAGTTCTTC.

Here the CDR3 reads CASSESSSYNSPLHF. The DNA of the CDR3 is TGTGCCAGCTCAGAGAGTAGCTCCTATAATTCACCCCTCCACTTT. The V call is TRBV18, the J call TRBJ1-6; D unresolved. Germline-derived CDR1 and CDR2 are KGHSH and LQKENI. Trimming shortened V by 5 bases and J by 0 bases, and 8 bases separated the two germline ends. The CDR3 is 15 amino acids.

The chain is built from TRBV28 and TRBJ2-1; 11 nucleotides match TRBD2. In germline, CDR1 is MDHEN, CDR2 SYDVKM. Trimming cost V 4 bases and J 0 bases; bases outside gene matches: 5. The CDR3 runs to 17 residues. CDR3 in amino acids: CASSSRLAGSSYNEQFF. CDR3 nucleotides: TGTGCCAGCAGTTCCAGACTAGCGGGAAGCTCCTACAATGAGCAGTTCTTC.

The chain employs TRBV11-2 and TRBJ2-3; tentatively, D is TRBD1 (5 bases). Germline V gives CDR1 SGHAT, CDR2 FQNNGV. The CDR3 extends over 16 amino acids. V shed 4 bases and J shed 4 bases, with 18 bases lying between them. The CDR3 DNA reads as TGTGCCAGCAGCTCCCTCACCCAGGGTATTTCAGATACGCAGTATTTT. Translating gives CASSSLTQGISDTQYF. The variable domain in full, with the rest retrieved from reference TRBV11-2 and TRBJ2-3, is EAGVAQSPRYKIIEKRQSVAFWCNPISGHATLYWYQQILGQGPKLLIQFQNNGVVDDSQLPKDRFSAERLKGVDSTLKIQPAKLEDSAVYLCASSSLTQGISDTQYFGPGTRLTVL.

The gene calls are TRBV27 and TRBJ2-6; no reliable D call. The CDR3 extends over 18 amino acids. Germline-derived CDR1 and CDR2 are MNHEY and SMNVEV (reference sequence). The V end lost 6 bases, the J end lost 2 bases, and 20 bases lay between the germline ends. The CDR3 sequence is CASSRTRPLSAGANVLTF. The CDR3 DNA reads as TGTGCCAGCAGCCGCACGCGCCCTCTGAGCGCTGGGGCCAACGTCCTGACTTTC. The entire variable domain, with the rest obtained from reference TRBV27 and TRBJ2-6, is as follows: EAQVTQNPRYLITVTGKKLTVTCSQNMNHEYMSWYRQDPGLGLRQIYYSMNVEVTDKGDVPEGYKVSRKEKRNFPLILESPSPNQTSLYFCASSRTRPLSAGANVLTFGAGSRLTVL.

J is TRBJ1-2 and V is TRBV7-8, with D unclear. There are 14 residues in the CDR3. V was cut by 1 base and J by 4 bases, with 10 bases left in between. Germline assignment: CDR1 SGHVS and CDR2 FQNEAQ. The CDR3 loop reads CASSLVPGPYGYTF. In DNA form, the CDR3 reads TGTGCCAGCAGCTTAGTCCCAGGCCCCTATGGCTACACCTTC.

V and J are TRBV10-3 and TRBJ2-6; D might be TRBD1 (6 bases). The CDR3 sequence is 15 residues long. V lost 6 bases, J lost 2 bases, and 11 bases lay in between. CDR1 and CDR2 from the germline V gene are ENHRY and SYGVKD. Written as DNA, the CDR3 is TGTGCCATCAGGGTTGACAGGCCTGGGGCCAACGTCCTGACTTTC. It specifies CAIRVDRPGANVLTF.

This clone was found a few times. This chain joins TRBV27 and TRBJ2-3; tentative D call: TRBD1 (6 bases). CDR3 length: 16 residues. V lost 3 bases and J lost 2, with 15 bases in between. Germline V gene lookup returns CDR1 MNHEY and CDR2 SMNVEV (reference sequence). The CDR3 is CASSFQGRGATDTQYF. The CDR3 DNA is TGTGCCAGCAGTTTCCAGGGCAGGGGAGCCACAGATACGCAGTATTTT.